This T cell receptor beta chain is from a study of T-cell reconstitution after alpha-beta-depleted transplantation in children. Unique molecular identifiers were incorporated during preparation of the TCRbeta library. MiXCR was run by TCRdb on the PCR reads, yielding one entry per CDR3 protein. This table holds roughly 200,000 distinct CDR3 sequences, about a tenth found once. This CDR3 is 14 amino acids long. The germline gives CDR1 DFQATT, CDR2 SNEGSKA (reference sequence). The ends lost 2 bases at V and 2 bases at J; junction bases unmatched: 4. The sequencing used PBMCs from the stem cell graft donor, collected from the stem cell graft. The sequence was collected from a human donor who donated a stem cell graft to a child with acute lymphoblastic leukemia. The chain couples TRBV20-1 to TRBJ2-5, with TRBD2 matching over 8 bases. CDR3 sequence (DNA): TGCAGTGCTAGAATTGCGGGGGGACAAGAGACCCAGTACTTC. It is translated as CSARIAGGQETQYF.